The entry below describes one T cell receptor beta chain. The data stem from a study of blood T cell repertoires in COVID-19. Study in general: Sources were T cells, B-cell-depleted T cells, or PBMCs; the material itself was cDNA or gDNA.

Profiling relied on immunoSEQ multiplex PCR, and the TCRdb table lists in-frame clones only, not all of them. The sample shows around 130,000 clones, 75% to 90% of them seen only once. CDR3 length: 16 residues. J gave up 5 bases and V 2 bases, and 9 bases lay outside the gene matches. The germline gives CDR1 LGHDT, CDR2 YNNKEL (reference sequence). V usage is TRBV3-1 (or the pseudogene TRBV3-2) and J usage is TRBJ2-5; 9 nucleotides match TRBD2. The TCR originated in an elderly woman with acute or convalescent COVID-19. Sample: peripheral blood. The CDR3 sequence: CASSQNWAGGKETQYF. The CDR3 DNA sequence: TGTGCCAGCAGCCAAAATTGGGCGGGGGGGAAGGAGACCCAGTACTTC.